The present TCR beta chain was sequenced within a study of regulatory T cells in long-lasting Graves disease (dated by TCRdb to about 2021). A note on the overall study: Patients with newly diagnosed Graves' disease had been on antithyroid drugs for under 3 months. Peripheral blood TCR sequencing and RNA sequencing compared persistent Graves' disease patients with newly diagnosed Graves' disease patients. The study took place in China and was registered as a clinical trial. A total of roughly 35 samples underwent TCR sequencing, from about 13 patients with persistent Graves' disease and some 20 patients with newly diagnosed Graves' disease. What the study reported, not specific to this receptor: Lower TCR Shannon entropy and fewer highly expanded clones were observed in persistent Graves' disease patients than in newly diagnosed patients, which suggested clonal expansion. Sequencing and analysis were restricted to the TCR beta chain. Persistent patients shared more public clonotypes among themselves (around 3,000) than newly diagnosed patients did (more than 950). Only peripheral blood was studied, because thyroid tissue, the primary lesion, was inaccessible. The authors acknowledged the small sample size as a limitation that may reduce accuracy. Persistent disease showed preferential use of TRBV28, TRBJ1-2 and TRBJ2-5, whereas newly diagnosed disease favored TRBV20-1 and TRBJ2-1.

As concerns this clonotype: Its cognate antigen has yet to be identified. No qualities accompany the bases; no much larger clone lies one base away.

V and J are truncated by 7 bases and 0 bases respectively, leaving an intervening sequence of 9 bases. The CDR3 spans 14 residues, from the cysteine through the phenylalanine. The read is trimmed to its CDR3 DNA, 42 bases read in frame from base 1. Based on the germline V gene, the CDR1 and CDR2 sequences are MDHEN and SYDVKM. Sample time point, as interpreted from the label and publication: newly diagnosed GD, antithyroid drugs for less than 3 months. For both TCR sequencing and RNA sequencing, RNA was extracted from PBMCs in TRIzol. The diagnosis of Graves' disease followed American Thyroid Association guidelines. Patients for the study were recruited at an endocrinology department in Xi'an, China. Each patient gave about 10 milliliters of peripheral blood, collected in an EDTA anticoagulant tube. Ficoll Paque Plus density gradient separation was used to isolate PBMCs, and no further T cell sorting was performed. An Agilent 2100 Bioanalyzer and agarose gel were used to assess RNA quality, and a NanoDrop 2000 was used to measure RNA concentration.

The library came from multiplex PCR. TCRdb shows the sequencer as Illumina HiSeq 4000. iRepertoire HTBI primers and Arm-PCR amplification of CDR3 regions were used to construct TCR beta libraries. Before sequencing, the PCR products went through gel purification. The study's processing was this. Gene usage analysis of CDR3 amino acid clonotypes relied on the approximately 60 TRBV and 14 TRBJ segments identified across samples. Filtered high-quality paired reads were merged into contigs using COPE and FqMerger. BLAST was used to align contigs to IMGT TRBV, TRBD and TRBJ reference genes, with CDR3 defined following IMGT. Any clonotype with a frequency above 0.1% was counted as a highly expanded clone. Repertoire diversity was measured by Shannon entropy, and V-J evenness by the Gini coefficient. A clonotype found in more than one individual was treated as public. TCRdb reanalyzed the raw reads on its own, using fastp at Q25 for trimming and MiXCR for clone calling, and kept in-frame beta chains. Under each unique CDR3 protein, matching rows form one entry showing the most common genes and DNA. The V and J calls were not made by the authors but by TCRdb's processing. In all, the sample holds about 440,000 distinct CDR3 sequences, and 16% of those were seen once. The top ten constitute about 23% of the sample.

These same data were also listed under a study on T cells in Graves' hyperthyroidism and ophthalmopathy. As the second paper documents: Graves' hyperthyroidism was defined as stable when no progression to ophthalmopathy occurred over 18 months of follow-up. Hyperthyroidism patients were aged 18 to 65 years and newly diagnosed, with disease duration of less than 2 months. Any patient with an uncontrolled infection, another autoimmune disease, pregnancy or lactation was excluded. Diagnoses were established on the basis of clinical symptoms, serum thyroxine and TRAb, thyroid ultrasound, and orbital computed tomography. For the first round of RT-PCR on the TCR CDR3, the HTBI primer set was used together with the Qiagen OneStep RT-PCR kit. Most expanded thyroid clonotypes (frequency above 0.001) were also found in blood, which suggests that blood repertoires may mirror thyroid immune responses. Ophthalmopathy was separated from stable hyperthyroidism by a 13 V-J signature model, with around 90% sensitivity and about 81% specificity obtained in cross-validation and 80%/75% obtained in testing. During validation, the model predicted progression to ophthalmopathy a median of about 5.9 months ahead of onset, with almost 71% sensitivity and roughly 72% specificity. TCR V-J signatures able to tell the groups apart were searched for in a discovery cohort of some 97 patients, of whom under 45 had Graves' ophthalmopathy and roughly 57 had stable Graves' hyperthyroidism. Prospective prediction of ophthalmopathy was tested in an independent validation cohort consisting of roughly 20 hyperthyroidism patients and over 15 patients who later progressed to ophthalmopathy. The 100 discovery patients were randomly divided into training and test sets at a 7:3 ratio. The study also compared thyroid tissue and blood T-cell repertoires from several Graves' hyperthyroidism patients. After blood sampling, hyperthyroidism patients were treated with methimazole at a starting dose of 30 mg daily, and ophthalmopathy patients were treated with high-dose intravenous methylprednisolone. Libraries were constructed in a second round of multiplex PCR, after which size selection and purification were carried out. Libraries were sequenced paired-end with 100 bp reads on an Illumina HiSeq2000. Raw data were processed with SOAPnuke, discarding reads with adapters, uncalled bases, mean Phred below 15, or no exact constant-primer or identifier match. High-quality paired reads were merged using COPE v1.2.5, and each unique nucleotide sequence was defined as a clonotype. Clonotypes were aligned to IMGT TRBV, TRBD and TRBJ reference segments using MiTCR v1.1. Analysis was restricted to V-J combinations with a frequency above 0.0001, which covered about 99% of repertoires. A TCS score was defined as the ratio between F50 (clonal expansion) and ExV (chaos), using BLOSUM62-based TCRdist between CDR3 peptides within each V-J. Welch's t-statistics and random forest reduced fewer than 600 V-J features to fewer than 15, which were used in a naive Bayes classifier (R e1071). Sample size was not statistically predetermined, and investigators were not blinded to group allocation. The paper describes TCR Vbeta CDR3 sequencing of roughly 130 peripheral blood samples, made up of 43 ophthalmopathy patients, over 70 hyperthyroidism patients and 17 progressor patients.

The starting material was peripheral blood mononuclear cells (PBMCs), obtained at new diagnosis, from a patient treated with antithyroid drugs. This sequence uses TRBV28 and TRBJ2-2; the D gene assignment is ambiguous. The receptor comes from a young woman with Graves disease. Donor details come from another sample of the same person, matched by shared clones. For the CDR3, the sequence is CASTIAPNTGELFF. The nucleotides read TGTGCCAGCACGATAGCACCGAACACCGGGGAGCTGTTTTTT.